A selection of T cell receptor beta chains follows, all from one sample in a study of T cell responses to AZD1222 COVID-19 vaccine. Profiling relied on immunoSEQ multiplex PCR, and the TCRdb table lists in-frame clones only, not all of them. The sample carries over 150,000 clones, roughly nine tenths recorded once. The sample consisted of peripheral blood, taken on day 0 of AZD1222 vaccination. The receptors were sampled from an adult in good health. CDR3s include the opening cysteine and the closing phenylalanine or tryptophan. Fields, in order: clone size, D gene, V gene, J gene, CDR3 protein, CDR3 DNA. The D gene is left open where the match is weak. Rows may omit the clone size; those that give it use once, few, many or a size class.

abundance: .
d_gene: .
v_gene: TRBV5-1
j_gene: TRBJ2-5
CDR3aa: CASAPSPAAQETQYF
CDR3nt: TGCGCCAGCGCGCCCAGCCCGGCCGCGCAAGAGACCCAGTACTTC

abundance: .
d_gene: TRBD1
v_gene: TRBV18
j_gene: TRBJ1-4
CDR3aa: CASSLGQGLANEKLFF
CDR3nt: TGTGCCAGCTCACTAGGACAGGGGTTGGCTAATGAAAAACTGTTTTTT

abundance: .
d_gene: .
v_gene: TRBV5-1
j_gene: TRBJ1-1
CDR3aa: CASAGMNTEAFF
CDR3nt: TGCGCCAGCGCAGGAATGAACACTGAAGCTTTCTTT

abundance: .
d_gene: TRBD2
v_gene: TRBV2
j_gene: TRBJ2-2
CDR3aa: CASSDSRLAGPGELFF
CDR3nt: TGTGCCAGCAGTGACTCTCGACTAGCGGGACCCGGGGAGCTGTTTTTT

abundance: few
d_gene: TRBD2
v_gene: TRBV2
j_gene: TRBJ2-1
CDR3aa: CAIRTSGTLGKFF
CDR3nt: TGTGCCATCAGGACTAGCGGGACCCTGGGGAAGTTCTTC

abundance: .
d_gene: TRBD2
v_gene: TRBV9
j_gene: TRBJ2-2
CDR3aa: CASSVAPLAGGPGELFF
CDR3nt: TGTGCCAGCAGCGTAGCCCCCCTAGCGGGAGGGCCCGGGGAGCTGTTTTTT

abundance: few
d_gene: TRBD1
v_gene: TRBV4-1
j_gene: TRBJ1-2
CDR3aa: CASSQDVTGQYGYTF
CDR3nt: TGCGCCAGCAGCCAGGACGTGACAGGGCAGTATGGCTACACCTTC

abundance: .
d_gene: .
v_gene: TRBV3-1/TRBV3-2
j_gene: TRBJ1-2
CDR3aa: CASSQGSGSPRYTF
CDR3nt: TGTGCCAGCAGCCAAGGTTCCGGGTCCCCCAGATACACCTTC

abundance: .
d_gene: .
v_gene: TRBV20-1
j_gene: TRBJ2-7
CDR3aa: CSASAASWEQYF
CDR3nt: TGCAGTGCAAGTGCAGCGAGCTGGGAGCAGTACTTC

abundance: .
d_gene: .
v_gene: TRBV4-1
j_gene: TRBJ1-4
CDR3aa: CASSQEEREKLFF
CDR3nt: TGCGCCAGCAGCCAAGAAGAGAGGGAAAAACTGTTTTTT

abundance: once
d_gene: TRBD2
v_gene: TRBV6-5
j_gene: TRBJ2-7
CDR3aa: CASSLTGRGEQYF
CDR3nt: TGTGCCAGCAGTCTCACCGGGAGGGGCGAGCAGTACTTC

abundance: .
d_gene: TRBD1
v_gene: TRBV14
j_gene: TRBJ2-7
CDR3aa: CASSFNHRGSYEQYF
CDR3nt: TGTGCCAGCAGCTTTAATCACAGGGGTTCCTACGAGCAGTACTTC

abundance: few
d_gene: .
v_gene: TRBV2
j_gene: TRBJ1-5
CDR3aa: CASSGQSHSNQPQHF
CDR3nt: TGTGCCAGCAGTGGACAGTCACATAGCAATCAGCCCCAGCATTTT

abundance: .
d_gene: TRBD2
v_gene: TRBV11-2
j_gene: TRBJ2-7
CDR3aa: CASSSGTSNPYEQYF
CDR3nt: TGTGCCAGCAGCTCTGGGACTAGCAACCCCTACGAGCAGTACTTC

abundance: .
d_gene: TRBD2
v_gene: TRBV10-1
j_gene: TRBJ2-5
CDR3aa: CASSSSGEQETQYF
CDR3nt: TGCGCCAGCAGTTCCAGCGGGGAACAAGAGACCCAGTACTTC

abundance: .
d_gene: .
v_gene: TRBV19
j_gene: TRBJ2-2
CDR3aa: CASSLDWMNTGELFF
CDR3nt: TGTGCCAGTAGTCTCGACTGGATGAACACCGGGGAGCTGTTTTTT

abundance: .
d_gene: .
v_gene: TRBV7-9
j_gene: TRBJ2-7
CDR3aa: CASSLDGILSYEQYF
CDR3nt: TGTGCCAGCAGCTTAGACGGGATCCTCTCCTACGAGCAGTACTTC

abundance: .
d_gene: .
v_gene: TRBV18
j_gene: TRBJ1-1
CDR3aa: CASSPLGMNTEAFF
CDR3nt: TGTGCCAGCTCACCACTTGGGATGAACACTGAAGCTTTCTTT

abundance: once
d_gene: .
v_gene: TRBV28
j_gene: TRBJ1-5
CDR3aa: CASTSVTSNQPQHF
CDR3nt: TGTGCCAGCACCTCTGTGACAAGCAATCAGCCCCAGCATTTT

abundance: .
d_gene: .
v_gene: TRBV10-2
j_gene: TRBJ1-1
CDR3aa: CATTQGYTEAFF
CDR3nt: TGCGCCACAACCCAGGGTTACACTGAAGCTTTCTTT

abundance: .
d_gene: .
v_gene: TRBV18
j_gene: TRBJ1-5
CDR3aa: CASSPSANQPQHF
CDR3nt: TGTGCCAGCTCACCCTCGGCTAATCAGCCCCAGCATTTT

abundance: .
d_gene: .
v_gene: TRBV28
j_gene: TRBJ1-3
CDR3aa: CASISSGSGNTIYF
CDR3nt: TGTGCCAGCATATCCTCGGGGTCCGGAAACACCATATATTTT

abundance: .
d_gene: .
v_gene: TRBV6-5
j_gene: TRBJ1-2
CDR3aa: CASLERGRSYGYTF
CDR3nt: TGTGCCAGCCTCGAAAGAGGGCGAAGCTATGGCTACACCTTC

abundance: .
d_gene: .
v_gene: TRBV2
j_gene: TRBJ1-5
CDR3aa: CASSSQGGSNQPQHF
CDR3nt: TGTGCCAGCAGTTCCCAGGGAGGAAGCAATCAGCCCCAGCATTTT

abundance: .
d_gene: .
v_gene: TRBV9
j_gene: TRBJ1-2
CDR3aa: CASSVGAIYGYTF
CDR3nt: TGTGCCAGCAGCGTCGGGGCTATCTATGGCTACACCTTC

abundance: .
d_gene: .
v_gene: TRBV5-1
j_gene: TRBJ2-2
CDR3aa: CASSLGDRTGELFF
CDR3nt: TGCGCCAGCAGCTTGGGAGATAGAACCGGGGAGCTGTTTTTT

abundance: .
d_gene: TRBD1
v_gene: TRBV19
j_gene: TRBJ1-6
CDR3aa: CASSRTGNSPLHF
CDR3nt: TGTGCCAGTAGTCGGACAGGGAATTCACCCCTCCACTTT

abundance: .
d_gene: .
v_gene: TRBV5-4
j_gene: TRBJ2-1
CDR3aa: CASSYLAVSEQFF
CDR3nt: TGTGCCAGCTCCTACTTAGCGGTGAGTGAGCAGTTCTTC

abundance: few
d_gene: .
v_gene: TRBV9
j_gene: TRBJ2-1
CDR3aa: CASSVIADLSYNEQFF
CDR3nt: TGTGCCAGCAGCGTTATAGCGGACCTCTCCTACAATGAGCAGTTCTTC

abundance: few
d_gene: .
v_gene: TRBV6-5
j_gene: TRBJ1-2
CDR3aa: CASSFPGQREYGYTF
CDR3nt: TGTGCCAGCAGTTTTCCAGGACAGCGGGAGTATGGCTACACCTTC

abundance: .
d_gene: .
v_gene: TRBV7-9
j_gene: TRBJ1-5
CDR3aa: CASSLGGYNQPQHF
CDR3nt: TGTGCCAGCAGCTTAGGAGGGTACAATCAGCCCCAGCATTTT

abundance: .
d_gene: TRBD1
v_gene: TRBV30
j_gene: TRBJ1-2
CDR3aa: CAWSVLRPRQGAEYTF
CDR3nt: TGTGCCTGGAGTGTACTCCGGCCAAGACAGGGGGCAGAGTACACCTTC

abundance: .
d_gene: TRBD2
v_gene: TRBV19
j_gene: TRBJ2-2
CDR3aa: CASSILGLAGGGTGELFF
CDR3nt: TGTGCCAGTAGTATCCTAGGACTAGCGGGAGGAGGCACCGGGGAGCTGTTTTTT

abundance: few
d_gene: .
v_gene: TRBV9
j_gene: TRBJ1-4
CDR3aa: CASSAHPEGGPNEKLFF
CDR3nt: TGTGCCAGCAGCGCCCATCCCGAGGGGGGGCCTAATGAAAAACTGTTTTTT

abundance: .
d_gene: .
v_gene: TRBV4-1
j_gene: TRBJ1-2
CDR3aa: CASSQPPRRLHYGYTF
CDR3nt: TGCGCCAGCAGCCAACCCCCACGGAGACTCCACTATGGCTACACCTTC

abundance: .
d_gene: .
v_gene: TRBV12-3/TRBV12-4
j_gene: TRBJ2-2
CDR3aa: CASKPNTGELFF
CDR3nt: TGTGCCAGCAAGCCCAACACCGGGGAGCTGTTTTTT

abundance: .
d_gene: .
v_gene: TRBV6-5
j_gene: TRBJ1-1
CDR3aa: CASSETGPAEAFF
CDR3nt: TGTGCCAGCAGCGAGACAGGACCAGCTGAAGCTTTCTTT

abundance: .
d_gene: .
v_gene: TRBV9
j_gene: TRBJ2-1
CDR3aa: CASSGLGYSYNEQFF
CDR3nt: TGTGCCAGCAGTGGATTGGGGTACTCCTACAATGAGCAGTTCTTC

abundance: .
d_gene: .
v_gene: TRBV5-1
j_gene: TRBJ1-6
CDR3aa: CASSLPSREANSPLHF
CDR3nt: TGCGCCAGCAGCTTGCCAAGCAGGGAGGCTAATTCACCCCTCCACTTT

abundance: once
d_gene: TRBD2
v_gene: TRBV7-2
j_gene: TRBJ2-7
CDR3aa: CASSPTVAGGGSYEQYF
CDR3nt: TGTGCCAGCAGCCCAACCGTAGCGGGAGGTGGCTCCTACGAGCAGTACTTC

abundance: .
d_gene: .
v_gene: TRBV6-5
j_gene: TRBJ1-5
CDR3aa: CASVQRPNQPQHF
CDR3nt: TGTGCCAGCGTACAGAGACCCAATCAGCCCCAGCATTTT

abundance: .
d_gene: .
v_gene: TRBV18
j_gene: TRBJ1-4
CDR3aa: CASSPPRGQTNEKLFF
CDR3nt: TGTGCCAGCTCACCCCCGCGGGGGCAAACTAATGAAAAACTGTTTTTT

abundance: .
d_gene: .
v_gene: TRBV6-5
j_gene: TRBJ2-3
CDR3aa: CASSPSPPDTQYF
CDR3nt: TGTGCCAGCAGTCCATCCCCCCCAGATACGCAGTATTTT

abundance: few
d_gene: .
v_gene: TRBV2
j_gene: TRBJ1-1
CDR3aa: CASSFQGSTEAFF
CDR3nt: TGTGCCAGCAGTTTCCAGGGGAGCACTGAAGCTTTCTTT

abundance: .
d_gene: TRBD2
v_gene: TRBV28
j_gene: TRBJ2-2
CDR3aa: CASRPRAGVNTGELFF
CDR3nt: TGTGCCAGCAGGCCTCGGGCGGGAGTGAACACCGGGGAGCTGTTTTTT

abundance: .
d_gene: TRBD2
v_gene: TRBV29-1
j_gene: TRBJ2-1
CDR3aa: CSVTGSSGRFNEQFF
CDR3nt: TGCAGCGTGACGGGGTCTAGCGGGAGATTCAATGAGCAGTTCTTC

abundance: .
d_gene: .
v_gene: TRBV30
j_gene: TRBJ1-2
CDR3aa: CAWSVGGGGHGYTF
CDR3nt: TGTGCCTGGAGTGTAGGCGGGGGGGGTCATGGCTACACCTTC

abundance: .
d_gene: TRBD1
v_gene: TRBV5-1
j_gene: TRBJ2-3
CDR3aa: CASSSSGTGGTPQYF
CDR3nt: TGCGCCAGCAGCTCGTCCGGGACAGGGGGCACCCCTCAGTATTTT

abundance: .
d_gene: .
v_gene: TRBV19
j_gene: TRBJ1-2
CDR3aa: CASSMVAGYGYTF
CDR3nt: TGTGCCAGTAGTATGGTGGCAGGCTATGGCTACACCTTC

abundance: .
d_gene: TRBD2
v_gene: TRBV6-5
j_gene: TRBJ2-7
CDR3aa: CASSFSGGNDEQYF
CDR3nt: TGTGCCAGCAGTTTTAGCGGGGGTAATGACGAGCAGTACTTC